These 19 T cell receptor beta chains were sequenced from one sample in a study of T cells after yellow fever vaccination. One entry per CDR3 protein results from TCRdb running MiXCR on the 5' RACE reads. Of 450,000 to 650,000 distinct CDR3 sequences detected, approximately 15% appear once; the ten largest clones hold more than 13%. The material sequenced was PBMCs, taken on the day of the yellow fever booster vaccination. The source of these receptors is a young man who received the YFV17D yellow fever vaccine.

The chain is built from TRBV6-2 or TRBV6-3 and TRBJ2-1, with D uncertain. The CDR3 spans 13 residues. Trimming took off 6 bases at V and 0 bases at J, with 6 bases between the two ends. The germline CDR1 and CDR2 sequences are MNHEY and SVGEGT. The CDR3 here is CASSTNSYNEQFF. CDR3 DNA: TGTGCCAGCAGCACCAACTCCTACAATGAGCAGTTCTTC.

Only a few counts were recorded for this clonotype. The J gene is TRBJ1-2, the V gene TRBV2; D uncertain. Per germline, CDR1 SNHLY and CDR2 FYNNEI. There are 12 residues in the CDR3. Trimming took off 6 bases at V and 7 bases at J, with 12 bases between the two ends. CDR3 residues: CASSKGLGGYTF. CDR3 in DNA: TGTGCCAGCAGCAAAGGCTTGGGTGGCTACACCTTC.

The V gene is TRBV7-8, the J gene TRBJ2-1, with TRBD2 identical over 10 bases. CDR3 length equals 18 residues. CDR1 is SGHVS and CDR2 is FQNEAQ in the germline V gene. J was trimmed by 9 bases and V by 5 bases; bases with no gene match: 19. CDR3 DNA: TGTGCCAGCAGCAAAACGCCAAGGACTAGCGGAGGGGATGGTGAGCAGTTCTTC. Translating it yields CASSKTPRTSGGDGEQFF.

This clonotype appeared a few times. The chain employs TRBV28 and TRBJ1-5; the D gene is possibly TRBD1 (5 bases). The CDR3 is made up of 14 amino acids. CDR1 and CDR2 from the germline V gene are MDHEN and SYDVKM. V dropped 6 bases and J dropped 9 bases, with 18 bases sitting between them. The CDR3 DNA follows: TGTGCCAGCAGCCGACAGTTAACTTCGGGGCCCCAGCATTTT. Translated, it gives CASSRQLTSGPQHF. The whole variable domain, filled in from reference TRBV28 and TRBJ1-5, reads DVKVTQSSRYLVKRTGEKVFLECVQDMDHENMFWYRQDPGLGLRLIYFSYDVKMKEKGDIPEGYSVSREKKERFSLILESASTNQTSMYLCASSRQLTSGPQHFGDGTRLSIL.

This clonotype was counted ten times or more. The rearrangement joins TRBV5-1 to TRBJ2-7, with no clear D. CDR3 size: 14 residues. In germline, CDR1 is SGHRS, CDR2 YFSETQ. V shed 0 bases and J shed 1 base, with 8 bases lying between them. The CDR3 bases are TGCGCCAGCAGCTTGGAAGCGCGTTCCTACGAGCAGTACTTC. It specifies CASSLEARSYEQYF.

The gene calls are TRBV2 and TRBJ1-1; unclear D gene. V lost 5 bases and J lost 3, with 10 bases in between. Germline values: CDR1 SNHLY, CDR2 FYNNEI. The length of the CDR3 is 13 residues. CDR3 in DNA: TGTGCCAGCAGTTTCGACGGGTACACTGAAGCTTTCTTT. Its protein product is CASSFDGYTEAFF.

This clonotype was observed a few times. The chain recombines TRBV20-1 with TRBJ2-1; TRBD2 matches 16 bases. Losses at the gene ends were 1 base for V and 6 bases for J; bases not matched to a gene: 9. Germline V lookup: CDR1 DFQATT, CDR2 SNEGSKA (reference sequence). This CDR3 has 18 residues. As DNA, the CDR3 is TGCAGTGCTAGAGGCGGGACTAGCGGGAGGGGACCCCTCAATGAGCAGTTCTTC. Protein: CSARGGTSGRGPLNEQFF.

The chain has TRBV6-2 or TRBV6-3 and TRBJ2-2; a weak D match, TRBD1 (6 bases). This CDR3 has 14 amino acids. The V and J ends lost 4 bases and 8 bases respectively, with 14 bases between them. Germline V lookup: CDR1 MNHEY, CDR2 SVGEGT. The CDR3 DNA reads as TGTGCCAGCAGTTGGACAGTCACCGTGGGGGAGCTGTTTTTT. Translated, it gives CASSWTVTVGELFF.

In its sample, this clonotype was seen a few times. The chain couples TRBV23-1 to TRBJ2-3, with 7 bases that match TRBD2. TRBV23-1 is reported as an ORF; its role is uncertain. CDR3 length equals 12 residues. Trimming at V came to 10 bases and at J to 3 bases, leaving 4 bases not matched to a gene. The CDR3 DNA follows: TGCGCCAAGCGGGGAGAGACAGATACGCAGTATTTT. It is translated as CAKRGETDTQYF.

The chain combines TRBV6-5 with TRBJ1-3, with 9 bases identical to TRBD1. CDR1 MNHEY and CDR2 SVGAGI come from the germline V gene. J lost 4 bases, V lost 5 bases, and 6 bases had no gene match. The CDR3 extends over 15 amino acids. This CDR3 is CASSIQGAAGNTIYF. The CDR3 nucleotides read TGTGCCAGCAGTATACAGGGGGCGGCGGGAAACACCATATATTTT.

The chain employs TRBV27 and TRBJ1-3; D may be TRBD1 (6 bases). The germline V gene has CDR1 MNHEY and CDR2 SMNVEV (reference sequence). Trimming took 11 bases from V and 0 from J, leaving 17 bases between them. The CDR3 has 15 amino acids. Written as DNA, the CDR3 is TGTGCCGCTTCGCGTACAGGGCACTCTGGAAACACCATATATTTT. It yields the protein CAASRTGHSGNTIYF.

The rearrangement uses TRBV20-1 and TRBJ2-7, with TRBD1 matching over 7 bases. Germline CDR1 and CDR2: DFQATT and SNEGSKA (reference sequence). The CDR3 spans 11 residues. The V segment lost 5 bases and the J segment 6 bases; nucleotides outside the gene matches: 4. CDR3 nucleotides: TGCAGTGCTTCACAGGGGAGCGAGCAGTACTTC. It encodes CSASQGSEQYF.

This clonotype was picked up a small number of times. This chain joins TRBV6-1 and TRBJ2-3; tentatively, D is TRBD2 (6 bases). This CDR3 region has 17 residues. Germline assignment: CDR1 MNHNS and CDR2 SASEGT. V shed 6 bases and J shed 0 bases, with 19 bases lying between them. The CDR3 sequence is CASSQNGGPRSTDTQYF. The CDR3 DNA reads TGTGCCAGCAGCCAAAACGGGGGACCCCGCAGCACAGATACGCAGTATTTT.

This clonotype turned up a few times. The chain employs TRBV5-1 and TRBJ2-5; 10 bases fit TRBD2. The J segment lost 5 bases and the V segment lost 0 bases, leaving 10 bases of the junction unmatched. Germline CDR1 reads SGHRS; CDR2 reads YFSETQ. CDR3 length: 17 residues. CDR3 residues: CASSLEAGGPFGETQYF. CDR3 in DNA: TGCGCCAGCAGCTTGGAAGCGGGAGGGCCTTTCGGTGAGACCCAGTACTTC. Full variable domain (rest looked up from reference TRBV5-1 and TRBJ2-5): KAGVTQTPRYLIKTRGQQVTLSCSPISGHRSVSWYQQTPGQGLQFLFEYFSETQRNKGNFPGRFSGRQFSNSRSEMNVSTLELGDSALYLCASSLEAGGPFGETQYFGPGTRLLVL.

This chain uses TRBV7-9 with TRBJ2-5; no definite D call. The V end lost 1 base, the J end lost 5 bases, and 11 bases lay between the germline ends. Germline assignment: CDR1 SEHNR and CDR2 FQNEAQ (reference sequence). The CDR3 covers 14 residues. CDR3 nucleotide sequence: TGTGCCAGCAGCTTAGTCGTTCTATCGGAGACCCAGTACTTC. It encodes CASSLVVLSETQYF.

The rearrangement links TRBV9 to TRBJ1-1; D is uncertain. Trimming pared 0 bases from V and 4 bases from J, leaving 10 bases between. Germline values: CDR1 SGDLS, CDR2 YYNGEE. The CDR3 extends over 14 amino acids. The CDR3 region is CASSVAITGTEAFF. The CDR3 DNA follows: TGTGCCAGCAGCGTAGCGATAACGGGCACTGAAGCTTTCTTT. The full variable domain, rest sourced from reference TRBV9 and TRBJ1-1, is DSGVTQTPKHLITATGQRVTLRCSPRSGDLSVYWYQQSLDQGLQFLIQYYNGEERAKGNILERFSAQQFPDLHSELNLSSLELGDSALYFCASSVAITGTEAFFGQGTRLTVV.

Note on this clonotype: One junction end disagrees with the germline gene, perhaps due to a read error. The J gene is TRBJ2-1, the V gene TRBV29-1; weak D call: TRBD1 (6 bases). The CDR3 extends over 15 amino acids. The germline V gene encodes CDR1 SQVTM and CDR2 ANQGSEA. The CDR3 protein is CCVEDMGARTNEQFF. CDR3 in DNA: TGCTGCGTTGAAGATATGGGGGCGCGGACGAATGAGCAGTTCTTC.

The chain employs TRBV9 and TRBJ2-7; 7 bases line up with TRBD2. The CDR3 is 13 amino acids. The germline CDR1 and CDR2 sequences are SGDLS and YYNGEE. The J segment lost 4 bases and the V segment lost 3 bases, leaving 4 bases of the junction unmatched. This CDR3 is CASSGPGGYEQYF. The CDR3, as DNA: TGTGCCAGCAGCGGACCCGGGGGGTACGAGCAGTACTTC.

The chain is built from TRBV2 and TRBJ2-7; 8 bases are a match to TRBD1. Looked up from germline, CDR1 is SNHLY and CDR2 is FYNNEI. V gave up 6 bases and J gave up 2 bases; unmatched junction bases: 6. CDR3 length: 14 residues. The DNA of the CDR3 is TGTGCCAGCAGAAGGGGACAGGATACCTACGAGCAGTACTTC. It codes for CASRRGQDTYEQYF.